These 8 T cell receptor beta chains originate from one sample sequenced in a study of blood T cell repertoires in COVID-19. Sequenced by immunoSEQ multiplex PCR; TCRdb stores in-frame clones only, minus some. The table records about 350,000 clones, less than 90% of them present only once. The specimen sequenced was PBMCs or T cells enriched from blood (not recorded which). Receptors originate from a woman in her 30s who had recovered from COVID-19.

This sequence joins TRBV7-9 and TRBJ2-1, with D unresolved. Germline lookup yields CDR1 SEHNR and CDR2 FQNEAQ (reference sequence). The ends were cut back, 2 bases at V and 8 bases at J, with 7 bases in the middle. The CDR3 spans 12 residues. The CDR3 loop is CASSLSLDEQFF. The CDR3 DNA is TGTGCCAGCAGCTTAAGTTTAGATGAGCAGTTCTTC.

This chain joins TRBV27 and TRBJ2-7; 10 nucleotides match TRBD2. J lost 3 bases, V lost 5 bases, and 7 bases had no gene match. CDR1 is MNHEY and CDR2 is SMNVEV in the germline V gene (reference sequence). This CDR3 contains 15 residues. The CDR3 region has the DNA TGTGCCAGCAGTCCTCAAGCGGGGGGGGACTACGAGCAGTACTTC. Residues: CASSPQAGGDYEQYF.

The rearrangement links TRBV5-1 to TRBJ2-3, with a possible D match to TRBD2 (7 bases). Trimming shortened V by 4 bases and J by 7 bases, and 25 bases separated the two germline ends. Germline assignment: CDR1 SGHRS and CDR2 YFSETQ. The CDR3 has 17 residues. The CDR3 sequence: CASSPRVTRGGANTQYF. In DNA, the CDR3 is TGCGCCAGCAGCCCAAGGGTGACTAGAGGGGGGGCAAATACGCAGTATTTT. Drawing the rest from reference TRBV5-1 and TRBJ2-3, the complete variable domain is KAGVTQTPRYLIKTRGQQVTLSCSPISGHRSVSWYQQTPGQGLQFLFEYFSETQRNKGNFPGRFSGRQFSNSRSEMNVSTLELGDSALYLCASSPRVTRGGANTQYFGPGTRLTVL.

The chain recombines TRBV7-9 with TRBJ2-1; 14 bases agree with TRBD2. This CDR3 is built from 16 residues. Germline loops: CDR1 SEHNR, CDR2 FQNEAQ (reference sequence). V was clipped by 3 bases and J by 12 bases; unmatched bases: 10. The CDR3: CASSFAGTSGGPVQFF. Written as DNA, the CDR3 is TGTGCCAGCAGCTTTGCCGGGACTAGCGGGGGCCCGGTGCAGTTCTTC.

This sequence joins TRBV28 and TRBJ2-5; 11 nucleotides match TRBD2. V lost 1 base and J lost 3; bases outside the gene matches: 4. The CDR3 covers 16 residues. Germline CDR1 reads MDHEN; CDR2 reads SYDVKM. The CDR3 region is CASSLLASGGKETQYF. The CDR3 DNA follows: TGTGCCAGCAGTTTATTGGCTAGCGGGGGGAAAGAGACCCAGTACTTC.

The chain has TRBV19 and TRBJ2-1; 7 bases align to TRBD1. CDR1 LNHDA and CDR2 SQIVND come from the germline V gene (reference sequence). The CDR3 is made up of 14 amino acids. V dropped 10 bases and J dropped 0; count of bases not matched to a gene: 6. The chain's CDR3 is CAKQGWFSYNEQFF. The CDR3, as DNA: TGTGCCAAACAGGGGTGGTTCTCCTACAATGAGCAGTTCTTC.

In its sample, this clone was seen a few times. This chain joins TRBV7-2 and TRBJ1-3, with 10 bases matching TRBD1. The germline V gene has CDR1 SGHTA and CDR2 FQGNSA. CDR3 size: 15 residues. V lost 4 bases and J lost 2; bases outside the gene matches: 2. DNA for the CDR3: TGTGCCAGCAGCTCCGGACAGGGGGCTGGAAACACCATATATTTT. This encodes CASSSGQGAGNTIYF.

To note about this clone: The conserved final phenylalanine or tryptophan is absent from the CDR3, which likely points to a read error. The rearrangement uses TRBV12-5 and TRBJ1-1; 9 positions match TRBD1. Germline CDR1 and CDR2: LGHNT and FRNRAP. V gave up 3 bases and J gave up 10 bases; unmatched junction bases: 3. This CDR3 is 12 amino acids long. In DNA, the CDR3 is TGTGCTAGTGGTTTAGGGACAGGGTTAGCTTTCCTT. Its protein product is CASGLGTGLAFL.